The rows below give T cell receptor beta chains drawn from one sample of a study of CD8 T cells in Susac syndrome. TCRdb recomputed calls from the immunoSEQ multiplex PCR reads with MiXCR, one row per CDR3 protein. The sample records approximately 270,000 distinct CDR3 sequences, around 95% being singletons. Specimen: CD4+ T cells from PBMCs. The receptors derive from a human donor with multiple sclerosis. The CDR3 runs from the conserved cysteine through the conserved F or W. Each record gives: V gene, D gene, J gene, clone size, CDR3 DNA, CDR3 protein. D genes are given only for firm matches. Size tells how often a clone was seen (once, few, many) or the class of an expanded clone, and some rows leave it out.

TRBV10-2	TRBD1	TRBJ1-5	.	TGCGCCAGCGGGCAGGGGGATGGTCAGCCCCAGCATTTT	CASGQGDGQPQHF
TRBV6-6	.	TRBJ2-5	.	TGTGCCAGCAGTTCTTGGGATGCTAGCAGCCAAGAGACCCAGTACTTC	CASSSWDASSQETQYF
TRBV30	.	TRBJ1-5	.	TGTGCCTGGAGCATAGGTGGGTTCAATCAGCCCCAGCATTTT	CAWSIGGFNQPQHF
TRBV5-1	.	TRBJ1-1	.	TGCGCCAGCAGCCTGGACACAGGAACCGAAAGAGCTTTCTTT	CASSLDTGTERAFF
TRBV5-6	TRBD2	TRBJ2-1	.	TGTGCCAGCAGCTTGGTGCGGGGGGAGCAGTTCTTC	CASSLVRGEQFF
TRBV28	TRBD2	TRBJ2-1	once	TGTGCCAGCCGCGGACTAGCGGCCTACAATGAGCAGTTCTTC	CASRGLAAYNEQFF
TRBV27	TRBD1	TRBJ1-2	.	TGTGCCAGCAAAAGGGTCTCGGGACAGAACTATGGCTACACCTTC	CASKRVSGQNYGYTF
TRBV29-1	.	TRBJ2-3	few	TGCAGCGTTGAGACAGGAACAGATACGCAGTATTTT	CSVETGTDTQYF
TRBV25-1	.	TRBJ1-6	.	TGTGCCAGCAGCGAGGACAGCAATTCACCCCTCCACTTT	CASSEDSNSPLHF
TRBV6-6	.	TRBJ2-1	.	TGTGCCAGCAGACTACTACTACTAGGGAGTTTTCAGTTCTTC	CASRLLLLGSFQFF
TRBV5-1	.	TRBJ2-2	.	TGCGCCAGCAGCTTGGATCTCCGGCAATCGAACACCGGGGAGCTGTTTTTT	CASSLDLRQSNTGELFF
TRBV6-5	.	TRBJ1-5	few	TGTGCCAGCAGTCAAGGGAGCAATCAGCCCCAGCATTTT	CASSQGSNQPQHF
TRBV24-1	.	TRBJ2-1	.	TGTGCCACCAGTGATTCCACTACGACCAATGAGCAGTTCTTC	CATSDSTTTNEQFF
TRBV29-1	.	TRBJ2-5	.	TGCAGCGTTCGGGGGGCGGAGACCCAGTACTTC	CSVRGAETQYF
TRBV6-5	TRBD2	TRBJ2-5	.	TGTGCCAGCAGTTCTCCGGCGGGAGGGCGCCAAGAGACCCAGTACTTC	CASSSPAGGRQETQYF
TRBV2	.	TRBJ1-5	.	TGTGCCAGCGTGTCCGACAGGAACTATCAGCCCCAGCATTTT	CASVSDRNYQPQHF
TRBV5-1	.	TRBJ2-3	once	TGCGCCAGCAGCTTGGGACCGGAAGATACGCAGTATTTT	CASSLGPEDTQYF
TRBV28	TRBD1	TRBJ1-6	.	TGTGCCAGCAGTCGGACAGGGATCAATTCACCCCTCCACTTT	CASSRTGINSPLHF
TRBV6-5	TRBD1	TRBJ1-1	.	TGTGCCAGCAGTTTGGGGACAGGCCGTTTTTTCGACACTGAAGCTTTCTTT	CASSLGTGRFFDTEAFF
TRBV7-9	TRBD1	TRBJ2-4	.	TGTGCCAGCAGCCCCGGACAGGAGAAAAACATTCAGTACTTC	CASSPGQEKNIQYF
TRBV24-1	TRBD1	TRBJ2-4	few	TGTGCCACCAGTGATTCCCAACAGGGGGCGAGGGACATTCAGTACTTC	CATSDSQQGARDIQYF
TRBV19	.	TRBJ2-2	.	TGTGCCAGTAGTATACTAAGGGGGGAAGGGGAGCTGTTTTTT	CASSILRGEGELFF
TRBV7-9	.	TRBJ2-3	.	TGTGCCAGCAGCTTATACGGGGGGCCAGCAGATACGCAGTATTTT	CASSLYGGPADTQYF